Sequencing of this TCR beta chain was carried out in a study of T cell changes during pregnancy in multiple sclerosis. This CDR3 is built from 15 residues. With 4 bases clipped from V and 7 bases from J, the junction kept 7 bases outside the gene matches. The germline gives CDR1 MNHNY, CDR2 SVGAGI (reference sequence). Repertoires were generated with immunoSEQ multiplex PCR, while TCRdb's copy carries only in-frame clones and drops some. The sample consists of nearly 110,000 clones, more than 80% of them appearing once. The sequencing used peripheral blood, collected before pregnancy. The TCR sequence derives from a female donor with multiple sclerosis, enrolled in a pregnancy study. The genes are TRBV6-6 and TRBJ1-6, with TRBD1 matching 7 bases. CDR3 DNA: TGTGCCAGCAGTTTGAAGGGGGCGCAGAATTCACCCCTCCACTTT. It specifies CASSLKGAQNSPLHF.